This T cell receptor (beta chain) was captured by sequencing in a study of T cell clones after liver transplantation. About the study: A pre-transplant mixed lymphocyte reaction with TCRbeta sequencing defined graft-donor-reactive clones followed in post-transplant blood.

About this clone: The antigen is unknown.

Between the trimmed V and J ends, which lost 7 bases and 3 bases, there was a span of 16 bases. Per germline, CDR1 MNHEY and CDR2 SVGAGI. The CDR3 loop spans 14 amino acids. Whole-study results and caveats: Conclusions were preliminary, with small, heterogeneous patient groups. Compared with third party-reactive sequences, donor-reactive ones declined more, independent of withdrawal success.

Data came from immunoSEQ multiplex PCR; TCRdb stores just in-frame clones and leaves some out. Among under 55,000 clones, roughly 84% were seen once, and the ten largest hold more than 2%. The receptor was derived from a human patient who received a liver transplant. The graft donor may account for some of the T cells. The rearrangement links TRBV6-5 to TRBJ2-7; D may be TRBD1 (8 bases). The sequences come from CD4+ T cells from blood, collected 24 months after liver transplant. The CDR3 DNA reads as TGTGCCAGCAAGCGGGGACAGGAAAGCTACGAGCAGTACTTC. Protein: CASKRGQESYEQYF.